Each of the 21 T cell receptor beta chains below was sequenced from the same sample in a study of post-analysis software for immune sequencing data. Sequencing libraries made from TCR beta cDNA carried unique molecular identifiers. TCRdb passed the PCR reads through MiXCR, listing each CDR3 protein once. Seen here are under 200,000 distinct CDR3 sequences, 35% to 40% observed once, and the top ten hold 25% to 35%. This specimen consisted of blood, obtained after autologous hematopoietic stem cell transplantation. All receptors come from a girl aged 10-17 years with multiple sclerosis.

This clonotype was recorded only once. V usage is TRBV5-6 and J usage is TRBJ2-7; D is perhaps TRBD2 (6 bases). In germline, CDR1 is SGHDT, CDR2 YYEEEE. The CDR3 sequence is 15 residues long. Trimming removed 4 bases at V and 5 bases at J, with 19 bases between. The CDR3 DNA reads as TGTGCCAGCAGCCAAATTACTACTCCGGGGGACGAGCAGTACTTC. Protein sequence: CASSQITTPGDEQYF.

This clonotype has a handful of counts. This sequence may be a read error, since a much larger clone differs from it by one base. This chain uses TRBV12-3 or TRBV12-4 with TRBJ2-1; 10 bases are a match to TRBD1. V shed 10 bases, J shed 5 bases, and the junction held 14 bases outside the gene matches. The CDR3 loop spans 16 amino acids. The DNA of the CDR3 is TGTGCCAACAGCCTCGGCCGGGACAGGGGCCACAATGAGCAGTTCTTC. This gives the protein CANSLGRDRGHNEQFF.

About this clonotype itself: One junction end disagrees with the germline gene, perhaps due to a read error. The chain recombines TRBV10-3 with TRBJ2-7; 7 bases match TRBD1. Germline CDR1 is ENHRY and CDR2 is SYGVKD. The CDR3 consists of 13 residues. The CDR3, as DNA: TGTGCTATCAGTGAGGGGGCTACCTACGAGCGGTACTTC. Translated, it gives CAISEGATYERYF.

The chain couples TRBV7-8 to TRBJ2-7, with TRBD2 matching 7 bases. Germline trimming cut 6 bases from V and 6 bases from J; bases unmatched to any gene: 11. This CDR3 spans 14 amino acids. In germline, CDR1 is SGHVS, CDR2 FQNEAQ. The CDR3 is CASSWGGTAVEQYF. Written as DNA, the CDR3 is TGTGCCAGCAGTTGGGGAGGGACGGCCGTCGAGCAGTACTTC.

V gene TRBV6-5 combines with J gene TRBJ2-7; D is perhaps TRBD1 (5 bases). V was shortened by 6 bases and J by 5 bases, with 14 bases between the two germline ends. Germline V lookup: CDR1 MNHEY, CDR2 SVGAGI. The CDR3 contains 13 residues. The CDR3 spells CASRHDWGHEQYF. The CDR3 bases are TGTGCCAGCAGACACGACTGGGGCCACGAGCAGTACTTC.

This clonotype has a handful of counts. Here the CDR3 DNA reads TGCAGTGCTAGAATAGGGGACGAGCAGTACTTC. It encodes CSARIGDEQYF. The chain has TRBV20-1 and TRBJ2-4, with a weak D call TRBD1 (5 bases). Matching the DNA end better, TRBJ2-7 makes the J call doubtful. CDR3 size: 11 residues. Germline-derived CDR1 and CDR2 are DFQATT and SNEGSKA (reference sequence).

This clonotype occurred a few times. This rearrangement joins TRBV20-1 to TRBJ2-2, with D tentatively TRBD2 (5 bases). CDR3 length: 16 residues. Trimming removed 6 bases at V and 4 bases at J, with 21 bases between. CDR1 is DFQATT, CDR2 SNEGSKA, per germline (reference sequence). In nucleotides, the CDR3 is TGCAGTGCCAGACAAGCGGACCCTATGGGCACCGGGGAGCTGTTTTTT. Encoded protein: CSARQADPMGTGELFF.

Many counts were recorded for this clonotype. V is TRBV28 and J is TRBJ2-7; 15 nucleotides agree with TRBD2. Germline V lookup: CDR1 MDHEN, CDR2 SYDVKM. J lost 2 bases, V lost 8 bases, and 1 base had no gene match. The CDR3 contains 14 residues. CDR3 in amino acids: CASGLAGGTYEQYF. The CDR3 DNA is TGTGCCAGCGGACTAGCGGGAGGGACCTACGAGCAGTACTTC.

The rearrangement joins TRBV27 to TRBJ2-7, with TRBD1 matching over 7 bases. The CDR3 is 16 amino acids. Germline V lookup: CDR1 MNHEY, CDR2 SMNVEV (reference sequence). V gave up 4 bases and J gave up 2 bases; unmatched junction bases: 11. The CDR3 DNA sequence: TGTGCCAGCAGTTCGCACAGGGGAAAAAGCCCCTACGAGCAGTACTTC. It yields the protein CASSSHRGKSPYEQYF.

The rearrangement uses TRBV7-9 and TRBJ2-5; tentatively, D is TRBD2 (6 bases). The CDR3 consists of 15 residues. Germline CDR1 and CDR2: SEHNR and FQNEAQ (reference sequence). V lost 5 bases, J lost 1 base, and 14 bases lay in between. CDR3 nucleotide sequence: TGTGCCAGCAGCCCGACTGGGGGGATCCAAGAGACCCAGTACTTC. As protein: CASSPTGGIQETQYF.

This clonotype was seen more than once but under ten times. This chain connects TRBV3-1 to TRBJ2-1; 16 bases fit TRBD2. J lost 4 bases, V lost 1 base, and 7 bases had no gene match. Germline V CDR1 and CDR2: LGHDT, YNNKEL (reference sequence). The CDR3 has 19 amino acids. CDR3 region: CASSQGLGTSGRGYNEQFF. Here the CDR3 DNA reads TGTGCCAGCAGCCAAGGACTGGGGACTAGCGGGAGGGGATACAATGAGCAGTTCTTC.

As to this clonotype: Mismatch with germline at one junction end may stem from a read error. The chain is built from TRBV3-1 and TRBJ1-4, with TRBD1 as a possible D gene (5 bases). The CDR3 is 16 amino acids. The germline CDR1 and CDR2 sequences are LGHDT and YNNKEL (reference sequence). The CDR3 loop reads CASSQNAGITNEKPFF. The CDR3 DNA is TGTGCCAGCAGCCAGAACGCAGGGATCACTAATGAAAAACCGTTTTTT.

This clonotype was found a few times. This chain uses TRBV13 with TRBJ2-1; TRBD1 is a possible D gene (6 bases). Germline V gene sequence: CDR1 PRHDT, CDR2 FYEKMQ (reference sequence). V lost 5 bases and J lost 5, with 13 bases in between. The CDR3 spans 14 residues. The DNA of the CDR3 is TGTGCCAGCAGCCCGAGGGGGAGCCACAATGAGCAGTTCTTC. The encoded protein is CASSPRGSHNEQFF.

J is TRBJ1-6 and V is TRBV12-3 or TRBV12-4; 9 bases match TRBD1. Trimming cost V 6 bases and J 7 bases; bases outside gene matches: 4. The CDR3 has 14 amino acids. The CDR3 DNA reads TGTGCCAGCAGACCCGGGACAGGGAATTCACCCCTCCACTTT. Its protein is CASRPGTGNSPLHF.

The rearrangement uses TRBV29-1 and TRBJ2-3; 10 positions match TRBD2. V was pared by 6 bases and J by 3 bases, with 3 bases of the junction left unmatched. Germline CDR1 is SQVTM and CDR2 is ANQGSEA. This CDR3 has 13 amino acids. The CDR3 bases are TGCAGCGTGGAGACTAGCGGGACAGATACGCAGTATTTT. It is translated as CSVETSGTDTQYF.

The rearrangement uses TRBV5-1 and TRBJ1-1; D call uncertain. The CDR3 spans 14 residues. Deletions cut 4 bases from V and 0 bases from J, with 10 bases between. Looked up from germline, CDR1 is SGHRS and CDR2 is YFSETQ. The CDR3 reads CASSLTRVNTEAFF. In nucleotides, the CDR3 is TGCGCCAGCAGCCTGACTCGGGTGAACACTGAAGCTTTCTTT.

In this sample, this clonotype turned up a few times. This chain uses TRBV6-5 with TRBJ1-1; 12 positions match TRBD1. This CDR3 is 15 amino acids long. Germline V CDR1 and CDR2: MNHEY, SVGAGI. The junction had 3 bases not matched to a gene; V was cut back by 2 bases and J by 5 bases. CDR3: CASSYGTGGWTEAFF. DNA for the CDR3: TGTGCCAGCAGTTACGGGACAGGGGGCTGGACTGAAGCTTTCTTT.

This clonotype was counted ten times or more. The chain combines TRBV28 with TRBJ1-1, with D unresolved. The CDR3 is 12 residues long. Between the trimmed V and J ends, which lost 3 bases and 0 bases, there was a span of 2 bases. Germline V gene sequence: CDR1 MDHEN, CDR2 SYDVKM. The CDR3 loop is CASSFVNTEAFF. CDR3 DNA: TGTGCCAGCAGTTTTGTGAACACTGAAGCTTTCTTT.

J is TRBJ1-4 and V is TRBV9, with 7 bases identical to TRBD1. Unmatched junction bases numbered 11, after V lost 4 bases and J lost 5 bases. This CDR3 spans 16 amino acids. From germline, CDR1 is SGDLS and CDR2 YYNGEE. CDR3 nucleotides: TGTGCCAGCAGCCTGAACCTAGGGGGCTCAAATGAAAAACTGTTTTTT. This gives the protein CASSLNLGGSNEKLFF.

This sequence joins TRBV29-1 and TRBJ2-1, with D possibly being TRBD1 (5 bases). CDR1 is SQVTM, CDR2 ANQGSEA, per germline. The CDR3 runs to 13 residues. V gave up 7 bases and J gave up 9 bases, with 19 bases separating them. Written as DNA, the CDR3 is TGCAGCGGGGGCCAAGGTGTAAGGAGTGAGCAGTTCTTC. This codes for CSGGQGVRSEQFF.

V and J are TRBV29-1 and TRBJ2-6; D possibly uses TRBD1 or TRBD2 (6 bases each). Trimming took 6 bases from V and 0 from J, leaving 15 bases between them. This CDR3 region has 16 residues. The germline V gene has CDR1 SQVTM and CDR2 ANQGSEA. The DNA of the CDR3 is TGCAGCGTGGACGGCGGAGGGGGCTCTGGGGCCAACGTCCTGACTTTC. Protein product: CSVDGGGGSGANVLTF.